This T cell receptor (beta chain) was recorded in a study of vaccination and CD4 T cells after COVID-19. Study overall: Six males and four females, two Hispanic, made up the convalescents.

The treatment was: roughly 10-day PBMC culture with coronavirus spike peptide pools or control peptides (ViraFEST assay). As regards this clonotype: The antigen is undetermined.

The CDR3 consists of 12 residues. Germline V gives CDR1 SGHTA, CDR2 FQGNSA. An Oncomine TCR Beta short-read assay was used to sequence the DNA from cultured CD4+ T cells. Using its own MiXCR run on the PCR reads, TCRdb lists one record per CDR3 protein. The data show about 14,000 distinct CDR3 sequences, approximately 60% seen once. The chain links TRBV7-2 to TRBJ2-1; no reliable D call. The J call is in doubt because the DNA end fits TRBJ2-7 better. This sequence originates from a human donor who had recovered from COVID-19. Sequencing was performed on CD4+ T cells from blood, cultured in vitro. The CDR3 protein is CASSLTTYEQYF. The DNA of the CDR3 is TGTGCCAGCAGCTTGACGACCTACGAGCAGTACTTC.